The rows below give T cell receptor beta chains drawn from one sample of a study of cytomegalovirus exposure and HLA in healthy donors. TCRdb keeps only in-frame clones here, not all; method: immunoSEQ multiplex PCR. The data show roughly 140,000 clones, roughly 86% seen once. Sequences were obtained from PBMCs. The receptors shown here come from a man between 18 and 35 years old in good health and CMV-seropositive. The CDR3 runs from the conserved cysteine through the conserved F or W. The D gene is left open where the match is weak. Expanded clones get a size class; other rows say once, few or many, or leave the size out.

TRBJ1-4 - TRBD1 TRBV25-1 CASRGPGQGVEKLFF TGTGCCAGCAGAGGCCCGGGACAGGGAGTTGAAAAACTGTTTTTT
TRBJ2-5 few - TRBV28 CASSLGRGRETQYF TGTGCCAGCAGTTTAGGCAGGGGGAGGGAGACCCAGTACTTC
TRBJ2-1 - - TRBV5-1 CASSGQLFYNEQFF TGCGCCAGCAGCGGTCAACTATTCTACAATGAGCAGTTCTTC
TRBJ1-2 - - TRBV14 CASSQGQAYGYTF TGTGCCAGCAGCCAAGGACAGGCATATGGCTACACCTTC
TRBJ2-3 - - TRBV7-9 CASSLATVDTQYF TGTGCCAGCAGCTTAGCAACGGTAGATACGCAGTATTTT
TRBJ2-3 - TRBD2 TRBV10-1 CASSPGLAGEVDTQYF TGCGCCAGCTCCCCGGGACTAGCGGGAGAGGTAGATACGCAGTATTTT
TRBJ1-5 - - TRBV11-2 CASSLTGSNQPQHF TGTGCCAGCAGCTTGACAGGTAGCAATCAGCCCCAGCATTTT
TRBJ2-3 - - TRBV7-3 CASTLEGPTDTQYF TGTGCCAGCACCTTGGAGGGCCCCACAGATACGCAGTATTTT
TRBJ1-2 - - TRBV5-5 CASSLAARAGYTF TGTGCCAGCAGCTTGGCGGCCAGGGCTGGCTACACCTTC
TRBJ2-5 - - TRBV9 CASTEGLGETQYF TGTGCCAGCACGGAGGGACTCGGAGAGACCCAGTACTTC
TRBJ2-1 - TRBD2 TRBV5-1 CASSLGTSGRATYNEQFF TGCGCCAGCAGCTTGGGGACTAGCGGGAGAGCAACGTACAATGAGCAGTTCTTC
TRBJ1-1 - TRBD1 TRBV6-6 CASRQGYNTEAFF TGTGCCAGCCGACAGGGGTATAACACTGAAGCTTTCTTT
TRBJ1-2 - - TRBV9 CASSVGGAHSYGYTF TGTGCCAGCAGCGTAGGCGGGGCGCATAGCTATGGCTACACCTTC
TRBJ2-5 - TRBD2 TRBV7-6 CASSLGTSGRETQYF TGTGCCAGCAGCTTGGGGACTAGCGGAAGGGAGACCCAGTACTTC
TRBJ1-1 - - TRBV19 CASRLGEGWSTEAFF TGTGCCAGTAGATTAGGGGAGGGATGGAGCACTGAAGCTTTCTTT
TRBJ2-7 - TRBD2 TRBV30 CAWSLTSASEQYF TGTGCCTGGAGTTTGACTAGCGCTAGCGAGCAGTACTTC
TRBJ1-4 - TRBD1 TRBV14 CASSPLGQGTNEKLFF TGTGCCAGCAGCCCACTCGGACAGGGTACTAATGAAAAACTGTTTTTT
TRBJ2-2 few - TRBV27 CASSYYGGELFF TGTGCCAGCAGTTACTACGGCGGGGAGCTGTTTTTT
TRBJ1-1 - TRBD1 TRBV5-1 CASSFSQGSTEAFF TGCGCCAGCAGTTTCTCACAGGGGTCCACTGAAGCTTTCTTT
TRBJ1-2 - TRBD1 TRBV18 CASSPKQGSGANYGYTF TGTGCCAGCTCACCAAAACAGGGGAGTGGTGCTAACTATGGCTACACCTTC
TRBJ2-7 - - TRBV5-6 CASSLDGLTSYEQYF TGTGCCAGCAGCTTGGACGGACTCACCTCCTACGAGCAGTACTTC
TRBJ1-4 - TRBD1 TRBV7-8 CASSLRQGFNEKLFF TGTGCCAGCAGCCTACGACAGGGTTTTAATGAAAAACTGTTTTTT
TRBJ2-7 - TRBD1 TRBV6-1 CASSERDRAYEQYF TGTGCCAGCAGTGAACGGGACAGGGCCTACGAGCAGTACTTC
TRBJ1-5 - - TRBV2 CASSDGGTNQPQHF TGTGCCAGCAGTGACGGGGGGACCAATCAGCCCCAGCATTTT
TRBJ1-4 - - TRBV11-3 CASSMSPTKKLFF TGTGCCAGCAGCATGAGTCCAACGAAAAAACTGTTTTTT
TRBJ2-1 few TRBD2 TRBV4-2 CASSRMTSGSLTSYNEQFF TGTGCCAGCAGCCGAATGACTAGCGGGTCTCTTACGTCCTACAATGAGCAGTTCTTC
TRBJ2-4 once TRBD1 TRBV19 CASSPGTGWDIQYF TGTGCCAGTAGTCCTGGGACAGGGTGGGACATTCAGTACTTC
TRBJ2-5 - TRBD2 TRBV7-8 CASSLGGSGRSGETQYF TGTGCCAGCAGCTTAGGCGGTAGCGGGAGATCCGGTGAGACCCAGTACTTC
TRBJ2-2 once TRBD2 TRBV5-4 CASSGPGGNTGELFF TGTGCCAGCAGCGGCCCGGGGGGGAACACCGGGGAGCTGTTTTTT
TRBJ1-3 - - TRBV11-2 CASSLGSGGTIYF TGTGCCAGCAGCTTAGGGTCGGGAGGCACCATATATTTT
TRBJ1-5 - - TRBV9 CASSGGQGNNQPQHF TGTGCCAGCAGCGGGGGGCAGGGCAACAATCAGCCCCAGCATTTT
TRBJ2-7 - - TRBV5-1 CASSPNREGEQYF TGCGCCAGCAGCCCAAACAGGGAGGGCGAGCAGTACTTC
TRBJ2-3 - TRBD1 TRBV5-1 CASSLAGTGYTDTQYF TGCGCCAGCAGCTTGGCCGGGACAGGGTACACAGATACGCAGTATTTT
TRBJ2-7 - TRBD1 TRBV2 CASRGPGQGVEQYF TGTGCCAGCAGAGGCCCGGGACAGGGGGTCGAGCAGTACTTC
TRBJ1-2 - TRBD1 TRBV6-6 CASGGQGGDGYTF TGTGCCAGCGGGGGACAGGGGGGAGATGGCTACACCTTC
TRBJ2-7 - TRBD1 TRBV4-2 CASSQDLGQGIYEQYF TGTGCCAGCAGCCAAGATCTAGGACAGGGTATCTACGAGCAGTACTTC
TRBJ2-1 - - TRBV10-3 CAISVGGNYNEQFF TGTGCCATCAGTGTAGGGGGAAACTACAATGAGCAGTTCTTC